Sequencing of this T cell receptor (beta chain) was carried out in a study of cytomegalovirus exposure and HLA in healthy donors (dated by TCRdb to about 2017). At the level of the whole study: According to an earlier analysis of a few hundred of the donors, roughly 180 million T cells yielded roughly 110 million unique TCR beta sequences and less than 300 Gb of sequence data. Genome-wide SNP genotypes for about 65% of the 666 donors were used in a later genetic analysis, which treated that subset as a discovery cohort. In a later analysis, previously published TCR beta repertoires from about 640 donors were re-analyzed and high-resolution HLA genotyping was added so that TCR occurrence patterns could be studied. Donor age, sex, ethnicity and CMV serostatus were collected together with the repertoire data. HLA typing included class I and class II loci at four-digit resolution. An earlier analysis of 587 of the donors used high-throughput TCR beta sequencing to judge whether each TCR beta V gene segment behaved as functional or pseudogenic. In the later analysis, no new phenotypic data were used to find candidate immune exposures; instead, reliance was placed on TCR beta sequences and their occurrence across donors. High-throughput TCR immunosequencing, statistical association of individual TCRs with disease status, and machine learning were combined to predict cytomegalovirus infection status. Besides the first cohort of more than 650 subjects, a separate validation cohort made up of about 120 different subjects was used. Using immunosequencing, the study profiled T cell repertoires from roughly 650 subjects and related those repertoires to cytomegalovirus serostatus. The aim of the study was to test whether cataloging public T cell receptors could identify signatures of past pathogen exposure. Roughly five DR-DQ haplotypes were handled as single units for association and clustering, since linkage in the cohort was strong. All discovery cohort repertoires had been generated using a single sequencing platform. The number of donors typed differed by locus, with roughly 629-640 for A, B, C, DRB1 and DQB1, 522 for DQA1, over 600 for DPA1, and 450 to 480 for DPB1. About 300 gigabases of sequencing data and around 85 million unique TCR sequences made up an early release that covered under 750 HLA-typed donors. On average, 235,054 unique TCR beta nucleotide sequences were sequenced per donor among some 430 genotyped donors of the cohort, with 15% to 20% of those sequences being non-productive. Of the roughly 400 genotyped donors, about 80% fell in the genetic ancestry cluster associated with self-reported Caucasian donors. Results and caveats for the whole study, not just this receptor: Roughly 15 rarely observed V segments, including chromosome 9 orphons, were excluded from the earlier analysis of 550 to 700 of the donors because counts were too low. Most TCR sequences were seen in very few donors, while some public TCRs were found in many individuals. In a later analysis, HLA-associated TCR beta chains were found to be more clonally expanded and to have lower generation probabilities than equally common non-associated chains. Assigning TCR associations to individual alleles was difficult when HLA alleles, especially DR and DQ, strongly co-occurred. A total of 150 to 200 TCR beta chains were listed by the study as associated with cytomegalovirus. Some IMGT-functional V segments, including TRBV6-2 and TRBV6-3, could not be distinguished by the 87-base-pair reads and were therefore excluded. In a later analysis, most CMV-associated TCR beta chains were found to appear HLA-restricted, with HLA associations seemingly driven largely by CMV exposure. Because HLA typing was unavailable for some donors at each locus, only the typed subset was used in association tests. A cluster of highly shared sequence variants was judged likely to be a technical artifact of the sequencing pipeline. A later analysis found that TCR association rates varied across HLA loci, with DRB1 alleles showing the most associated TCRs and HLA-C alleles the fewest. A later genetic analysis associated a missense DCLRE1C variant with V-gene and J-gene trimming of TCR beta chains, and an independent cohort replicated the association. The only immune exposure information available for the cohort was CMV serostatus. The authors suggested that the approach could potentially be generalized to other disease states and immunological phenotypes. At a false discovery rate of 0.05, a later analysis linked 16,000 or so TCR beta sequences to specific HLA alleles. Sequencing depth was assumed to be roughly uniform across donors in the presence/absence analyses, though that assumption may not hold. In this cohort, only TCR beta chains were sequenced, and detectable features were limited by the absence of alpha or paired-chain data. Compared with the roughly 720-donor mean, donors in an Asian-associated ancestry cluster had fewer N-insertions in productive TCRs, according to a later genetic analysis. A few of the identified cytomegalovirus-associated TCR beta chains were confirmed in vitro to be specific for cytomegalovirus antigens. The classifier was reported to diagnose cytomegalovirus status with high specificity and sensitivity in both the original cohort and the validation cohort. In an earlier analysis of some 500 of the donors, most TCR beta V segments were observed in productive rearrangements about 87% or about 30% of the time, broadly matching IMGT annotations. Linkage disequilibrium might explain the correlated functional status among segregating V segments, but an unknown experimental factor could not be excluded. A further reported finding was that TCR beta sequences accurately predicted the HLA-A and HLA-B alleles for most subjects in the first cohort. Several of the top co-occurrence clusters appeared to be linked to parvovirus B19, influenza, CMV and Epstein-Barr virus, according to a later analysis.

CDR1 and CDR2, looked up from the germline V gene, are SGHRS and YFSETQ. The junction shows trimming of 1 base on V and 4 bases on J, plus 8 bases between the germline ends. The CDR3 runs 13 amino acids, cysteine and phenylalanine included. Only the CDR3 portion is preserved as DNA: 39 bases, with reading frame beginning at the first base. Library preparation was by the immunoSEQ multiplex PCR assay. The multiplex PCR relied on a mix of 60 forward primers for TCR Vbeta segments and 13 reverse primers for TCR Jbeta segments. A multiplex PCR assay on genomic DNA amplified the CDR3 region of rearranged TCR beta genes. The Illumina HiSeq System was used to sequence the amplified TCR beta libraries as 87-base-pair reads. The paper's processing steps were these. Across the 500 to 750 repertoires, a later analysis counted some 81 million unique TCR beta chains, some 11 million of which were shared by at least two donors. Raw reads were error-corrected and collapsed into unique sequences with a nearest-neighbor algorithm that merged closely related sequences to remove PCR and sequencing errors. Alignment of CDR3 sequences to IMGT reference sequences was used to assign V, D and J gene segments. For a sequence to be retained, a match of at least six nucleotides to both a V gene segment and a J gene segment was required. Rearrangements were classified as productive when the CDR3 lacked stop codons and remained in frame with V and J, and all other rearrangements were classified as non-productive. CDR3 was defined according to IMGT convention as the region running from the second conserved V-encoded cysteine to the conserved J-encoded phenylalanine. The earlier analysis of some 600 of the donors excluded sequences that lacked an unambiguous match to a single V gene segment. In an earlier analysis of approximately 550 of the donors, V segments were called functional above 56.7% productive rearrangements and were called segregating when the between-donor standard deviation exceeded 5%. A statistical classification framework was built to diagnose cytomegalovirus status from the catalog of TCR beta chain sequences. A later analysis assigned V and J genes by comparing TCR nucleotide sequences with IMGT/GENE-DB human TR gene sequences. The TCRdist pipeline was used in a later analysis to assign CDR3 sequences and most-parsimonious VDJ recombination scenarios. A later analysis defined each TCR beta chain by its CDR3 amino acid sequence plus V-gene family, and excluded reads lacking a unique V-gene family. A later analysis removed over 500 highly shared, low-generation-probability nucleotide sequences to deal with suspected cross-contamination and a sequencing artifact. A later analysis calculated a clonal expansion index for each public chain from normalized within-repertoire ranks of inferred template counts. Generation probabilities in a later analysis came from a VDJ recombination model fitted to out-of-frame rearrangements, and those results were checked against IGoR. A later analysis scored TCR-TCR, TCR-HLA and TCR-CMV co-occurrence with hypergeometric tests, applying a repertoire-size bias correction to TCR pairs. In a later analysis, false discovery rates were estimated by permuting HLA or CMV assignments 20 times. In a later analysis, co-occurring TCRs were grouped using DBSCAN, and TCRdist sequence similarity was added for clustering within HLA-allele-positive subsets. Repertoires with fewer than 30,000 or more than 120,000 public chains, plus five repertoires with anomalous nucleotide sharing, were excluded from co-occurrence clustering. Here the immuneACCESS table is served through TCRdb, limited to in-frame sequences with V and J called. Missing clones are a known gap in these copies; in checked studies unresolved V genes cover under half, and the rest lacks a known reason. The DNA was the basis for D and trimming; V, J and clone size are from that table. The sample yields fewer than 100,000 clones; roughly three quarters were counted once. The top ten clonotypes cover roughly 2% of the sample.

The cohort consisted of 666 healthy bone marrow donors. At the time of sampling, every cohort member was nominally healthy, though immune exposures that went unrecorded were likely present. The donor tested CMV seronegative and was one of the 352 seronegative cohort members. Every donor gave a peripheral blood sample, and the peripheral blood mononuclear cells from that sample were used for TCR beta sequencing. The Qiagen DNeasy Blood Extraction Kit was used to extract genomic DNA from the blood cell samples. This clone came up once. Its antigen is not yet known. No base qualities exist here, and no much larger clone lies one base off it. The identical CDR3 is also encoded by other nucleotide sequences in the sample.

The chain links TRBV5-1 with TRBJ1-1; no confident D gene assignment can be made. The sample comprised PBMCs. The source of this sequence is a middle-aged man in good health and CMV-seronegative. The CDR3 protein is CASSLLGGTEAFF. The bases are TGCGCCAGCAGCTTGCTCGGCGGCACTGAAGCTTTCTTT.